The rows below give T cell receptor beta chains drawn from one sample of a study of T cell responses to AZD1222 COVID-19 vaccine. The data were produced by immunoSEQ multiplex PCR, yet TCRdb's version contains in-frame clones alone and is incomplete. Here the sample spans nearly 110,000 clones, 90% being singletons. The source was peripheral blood, collected 28 days after the second AZD1222 dose. The source is an adult who received the AZD1222 COVID-19 vaccine. The CDR3 runs from the conserved cysteine through the conserved F or W. A D gene is named only where the DNA matches it firmly. Size values are once, few and many counts, or a class for expanded clones, and some rows have none.

>TRBD1|TRBV6-2/TRBV6-3|TRBJ1-1|-
CASSLGQPNTEAFF
TGTGCCAGCAGTTTGGGACAGCCGAACACTGAAGCTTTCTTT
>-|TRBV19|TRBJ1-3|-
CASSMQAHSGNTIYF
TGTGCCAGTAGTATGCAGGCCCACTCCGGAAACACCATATATTTT
>-|TRBV3-1/TRBV3-2|TRBJ2-7|-
CASSPEGSGSYEQYF
TGTGCCAGCAGCCCCGAGGGTAGCGGTTCCTACGAGCAGTACTTC
>TRBD2|TRBV6-5|TRBJ2-3|-
CASRWGGSSTDTQYF
TGTGCCAGCAGGTGGGGGGGTTCAAGCACAGATACGCAGTATTTT
>TRBD1|TRBV6-5|TRBJ1-2|once
CASSYRQGNYGYTF
TGTGCCAGCAGTTACCGACAGGGTAACTATGGCTACACCTTC
>TRBD1|TRBV18|TRBJ2-3|-
CASSPLLEGRGSTDTQYF
TGTGCCAGCTCACCTCTACTAGAGGGCAGGGGGAGCACAGATACGCAGTATTTT
>TRBD2|TRBV27|TRBJ2-7|-
CASSLIAGGPSSYEQYF
TGTGCCAGCAGTTTAATAGCGGGGGGTCCAAGCTCCTACGAGCAGTACTTC
>-|TRBV2|TRBJ2-3|few
CASRPWGLENTDTQYF
TGTGCCAGCAGACCATGGGGACTGGAGAACACAGATACGCAGTATTTT
>-|TRBV7-2|TRBJ1-3|-
CASSSRGRVEGNTIYF
TGTGCCAGCAGCTCCCGTGGCAGGGTCGAAGGAAACACCATATATTTT
>TRBD2|TRBV6-5|TRBJ2-7|-
CASSPGGYYEQYF
TGTGCCAGCAGTCCCGGGGGGTACTACGAGCAGTACTTC
>TRBD1|TRBV6-5|TRBJ1-6|-
CASSRDRGWESPLHF
TGTGCCAGCAGCCGAGACAGGGGATGGGAATCACCCCTCCACTTT
>TRBD1|TRBV7-3|TRBJ1-1|-
CASSSEIGQGRVAFF
TGTGCCAGCAGCTCCGAAATCGGACAGGGACGAGTAGCTTTCTTT
>-|TRBV27|TRBJ2-2|-
CASSKKPPPNTGELFF
TGTGCCAGCAGCAAGAAACCTCCCCCGAACACCGGGGAGCTGTTTTTT
>-|TRBV4-3|TRBJ1-2|-
CASSSSSAGFDGYTF
TGCGCCAGCAGCTCGTCAAGCGCAGGGTTTGATGGCTACACCTTC
>TRBD1|TRBV6-5|TRBJ1-4|-
CASSLGQVVNEKLFF
TGTGCCAGCAGCTTGGGACAGGTTGTTAATGAAAAACTGTTTTTT
>-|TRBV5-1|TRBJ2-3|-
CASSLRLEGTDTQYF
TGCGCCAGCAGCTTGCGTCTGGAAGGCACAGATACGCAGTATTTT
>-|TRBV27|TRBJ1-2|-
CASSLQMGSGYTF
TGTGCCAGCAGCCTGCAAATGGGATCTGGCTACACCTTC
>-|TRBV19|TRBJ1-1|-
CASSASMGSTEAFF
TGTGCCAGTAGTGCGTCCATGGGGTCCACTGAAGCTTTCTTT
>-|TRBV6-2/TRBV6-3|TRBJ1-2|-
CASSSPGPFYGYTF
TGTGCCAGCAGTTCGCCAGGGCCGTTCTATGGCTACACCTTC
>-|TRBV27|TRBJ2-7|-
CASKRHSYEQYF
TGTGCCAGCAAGCGGCACTCCTACGAGCAGTACTTC
>-|TRBV6-5|TRBJ2-7|-
CASSYTGPDRLYEQYF
TGTGCCAGCAGTTACACCGGACCCGACAGACTCTACGAGCAGTACTTC
>-|TRBV9|TRBJ1-1|-
CASSVMADMNTEAFF
TGTGCCAGCAGCGTAATGGCAGACATGAACACTGAAGCTTTCTTT
>TRBD1|TRBV19|TRBJ1-1|-
CASSGGTGADTEAFF
TGTGCCAGTAGTGGGGGGACAGGGGCGGACACTGAAGCTTTCTTT
>-|TRBV10-3|TRBJ1-5|-
CAISKTENQPQHF
TGTGCCATCAGTAAAACAGAAAATCAGCCCCAGCATTTT
>-|TRBV5-7|TRBJ1-1|-
CASSLAEGRGGSEAFF
TGTGCCAGCAGCTTGGCCGAAGGCAGGGGAGGATCTGAAGCTTTCTTT
>-|TRBV3-1/TRBV3-2|TRBJ2-7|-
CASSQSEEQYF
TGTGCCAGCAGCCAGTCAGAGGAGCAGTACTTC
>-|TRBV25-1|TRBJ1-6|-
CASIRYLLRGSPLHF
TGTGCCAGCATCAGGTACCTCTTGAGAGGTTCACCCCTCCACTTT
>-|TRBV7-9|TRBJ1-6|-
CASSLGRVGSPLHF
TGTGCCAGCAGCCTCGGTAGGGTTGGGTCACCCCTCCACTTT
>-|TRBV19|TRBJ1-2|-
CASSNRERGYTF
TGTGCCAGTAGTAACAGGGAAAGAGGCTACACCTTC
>TRBD1|TRBV7-2|TRBJ1-1|few
CASSVYRGTEAFF
TGTGCCAGCAGCGTGTACAGGGGCACTGAAGCTTTCTTT
>-|TRBV7-2|TRBJ1-2|-
CASSLRRTDDYTF
TGTGCCAGCAGCTTAAGGAGGACAGATGACTACACCTTC
>TRBD1|TRBV7-8|TRBJ1-2|-
CASSLPRGTAGDYGYTF
TGTGCCAGCAGCTTACCCCGTGGGACAGCTGGGGACTATGGCTACACCTTC
>-|TRBV9|TRBJ2-3|once
CASRDLRRSDTQYF
TGTGCCAGCAGGGACCTTCGCCGGTCAGATACGCAGTATTTT
>-|TRBV6-1|TRBJ2-7|-
CASNGGTYEQYF
TGTGCCAGCAATGGGGGAACCTACGAGCAGTACTTC
>TRBD1|TRBV5-5|TRBJ1-2|-
CASSSSTGGQTF
TGTGCCAGCAGCTCCTCAACAGGGGGTCAAACCTTC
>TRBD1|TRBV14|TRBJ2-7|-
CASSLGQVTYEQYF
TGTGCCAGCAGCCTTGGACAGGTTACCTACGAGCAGTACTTC
>-|TRBV28|TRBJ2-1|-
CASSPETSSYNEQFF
TGTGCCAGCAGCCCGGAAACGAGCTCCTACAATGAGCAGTTCTTC
>TRBD2|TRBV15|TRBJ2-5|-
CATSRELAGETQYF
TGTGCCACCAGCAGAGAACTAGCGGGGGAGACCCAGTACTTC
>TRBD1|TRBV7-7|TRBJ2-5|-
CASSRDSQETQYF
TGTGCTAGCAGCCGGGACAGTCAAGAGACCCAGTACTTC
>-|TRBV5-4|TRBJ2-5|-
CASSLIGQETQYF
TGTGCCAGCAGCTTGATTGGCCAAGAGACCCAGTACTTC
>-|TRBV27|TRBJ1-6|-
CASSLSRSNSPLHF
TGTGCCAGCAGTTTATCGCGGAGCAATTCACCCCTCCACTTT
>TRBD2|TRBV9|TRBJ2-7|-
CASSVGSGGAGYEQYF
TGTGCCAGCAGCGTAGGAAGCGGGGGGGCCGGGTACGAGCAGTACTTC
>-|TRBV7-3|TRBJ2-1|-
CASSPQALDEQFF
TGTGCCAGCAGTCCCCAGGCCCTGGATGAGCAGTTCTTC
>-|TRBV19|TRBJ2-7|-
CASMGRGGYEQYF
TGTGCCAGTATGGGCAGGGGTGGGTACGAGCAGTACTTC